Sequencing of this T cell receptor (beta chain) was carried out in a study of blood T cell repertoires in COVID-19. At the level of the study: Sites in the United States, Italy and Spain provided acute and convalescent COVID-19 samples.

In the original processing: Amplifying reference gene primers gave estimates of nucleated cell counts. Data came from immunoSEQ multiplex PCR; TCRdb stores just in-frame clones and leaves some out. V, J and clone size derive from that table, while D and trimming were established from the DNA sequence. The sample records about 180,000 clones, approximately 85% being singletons. This clone was recorded once. Sequencing was done on a sample of peripheral blood. This TCR came from a human donor with active or convalescent COVID-19. The donor label of this sample is uncertain.

The CDR3 coding sequence is TGTGCCAGCAGCCAAAACAGGCTGAACTATGGCTACACCTTC. Translated: CASSQNRLNYGYTF. The genes are TRBV3-1 (or the pseudogene TRBV3-2) and TRBJ1-2; possible D gene TRBD1, 5 bases. The germline V gene has CDR1 LGHDT and CDR2 YNNKEL (reference sequence). The germline V and J ends were trimmed by 2 bases and 2 bases, with 9 bases remaining between them. The CDR3 sequence is 14 residues long.